Below, one T cell receptor (beta chain) is given with its context. The entry originates in a study of blood T cell repertoires in COVID-19. Study in general: Nucleic acid was either cDNA or gDNA, and it came from T cells, B-cell-depleted T cells, or PBMCs.

The table came from immunoSEQ multiplex PCR; TCRdb's copy has only in-frame clones and leaves some out. Of just under 350,000 clones in the sample, about nine tenths were seen once. V trimming: 6 bases; J trimming: 6 bases; junction bases outside the gene matches: 12. This CDR3 has 15 amino acids. The germline CDR1 and CDR2 sequences are MNHEY and SVGAGI. Seattle participants joined during active infection and were tracked over time. The source of this sequence is a woman aged 70-85 years with COVID-19, enrolled during active disease. The material sequenced was peripheral blood. The V call is TRBV6-5, the J call TRBJ1-1; 8 nucleotides match TRBD1. The CDR3 region has the DNA TGTGCCAGCAGACCTGACAGGGGCCGAATGGCTGAAGCTTTCTTT. This codes for CASRPDRGRMAEAFF.